The 32 T cell receptor beta chains listed next were all sequenced from one sample in a study of cytomegalovirus exposure and HLA in healthy donors (dated by TCRdb to 2016 to 2017). The library was produced with the immunoSEQ multiplex PCR assay. The clones in this table, taken by TCRdb from immuneACCESS, are in-frame only. Not every clone is retained; where verified, under half of the shortfall comes from an unresolved V gene, and the cause of the rest is unknown. For this sample there are about 120,000 clones; 89% appear just once. 1.2% of the sample is taken by the ten largest. Sample: PBMCs. The receptors shown here come from a woman aged 18-29 years in good health and CMV-seronegative.

The rearrangement links TRBV5-1 to TRBJ2-7, with D perhaps matching TRBD2 (5 bases). CDR1 SGHRS and CDR2 YFSETQ come from the germline V gene. The CDR3 contains 15 residues. V was shortened by 4 bases and J by 2 bases, with 16 bases between the two germline ends. Here the CDR3 reads CASSPTLGSTYEQYF. The CDR3 bases are TGCGCCAGCAGCCCCACATTAGGGAGCACCTACGAGCAGTACTTC. The full variable domain, rest sourced from reference TRBV5-1 and TRBJ2-7, is KAGVTQTPRYLIKTRGQQVTLSCSPISGHRSVSWYQQTPGQGLQFLFEYFSETQRNKGNFPGRFSGRQFSNSRSEMNVSTLELGDSALYLCASSPTLGSTYEQYFGPGTRLTVT.

The V gene is TRBV7-9, the J gene TRBJ2-7; tentative D call: TRBD1 (7 bases). Between the trimmed V and J ends, which lost 4 bases and 7 bases, there was a span of 20 bases. The CDR3 has 15 amino acids. From germline, CDR1 is SEHNR and CDR2 FQNEAQ (reference sequence). CDR3 residues: CASSYGRRGPWEQYF. DNA of the CDR3: TGTGCCAGCAGCTATGGGAGGAGGGGGCCATGGGAGCAGTACTTC.

This clone has a single count. The rearrangement joins TRBV5-1 to TRBJ2-5, with 12 bases aligning to TRBD2. V lost 0 bases, J lost 1 base, and 4 bases stayed unmatched. This CDR3 comprises 17 residues. From germline, CDR1 is SGHRS and CDR2 YFSETQ. CDR3 in amino acids: CASSLGLAGAIQETQYF. The CDR3 region has the DNA TGCGCCAGCAGCTTGGGACTAGCGGGGGCCATCCAAGAGACCCAGTACTTC.

This clone was recorded once. The V call is TRBV9, the J call TRBJ2-7; D perhaps matches TRBD2 (6 bases). The germline V and J ends were trimmed by 4 bases and 0 bases, with 14 bases remaining between them. From germline, CDR1 is SGDLS and CDR2 YYNGEE. The CDR3 has 15 amino acids. The CDR3 DNA reads TGTGCCAGCAGCCTGGCCGGGACTGGCTCCTACGAGCAGTACTTC. This translates into CASSLAGTGSYEQYF.

V usage is TRBV7-2 and J usage is TRBJ2-7; maybe TRBD1 (6 bases). CDR1 SGHTA and CDR2 FQGNSA come from the germline V gene. The CDR3 runs 16 residues. Trimming left V 5 bases short and J 0 bases short, with 17 bases between. The DNA for the CDR3 is TGTGCCAGCAGCCTCCAAGTGGGGGCCGGCTCCTACGAGCAGTACTTC. It translates to CASSLQVGAGSYEQYF.

The J gene is TRBJ1-5, the V gene TRBV6-1, with D possibly matching TRBD1 (5 bases). The CDR3 has 14 amino acids. Trimming removed 3 bases from V and 0 bases from J, with 6 bases in between. In germline, CDR1 is MNHNS, CDR2 SASEGT. The DNA of the CDR3 is TGTGCCAGCAGTGATACAGGTAGCAATCAGCCCCAGCATTTT. It codes for CASSDTGSNQPQHF.

The rearrangement joins TRBV14 to TRBJ2-3, with D uncertain. This CDR3 comprises 17 residues. The V and J ends lost 0 bases and 2 bases respectively, with 15 bases between them. Germline lookup yields CDR1 SGHDN and CDR2 FVKESK. The CDR3 loop is CASSQDQFGSPTDTQYF. CDR3 sequence (DNA): TGTGCCAGCAGCCAAGACCAATTCGGTTCCCCCACAGATACGCAGTATTTT.

CDR3 bases: TGCGCCAGCAGCCACCCGGGGGTTGCCGAGACCCAGTACTTC. Its protein is CASSHPGVAETQYF. This chain links TRBV4-1 with TRBJ2-5, with D possibly matching TRBD2 (6 bases). CDR1 is MGHRA, CDR2 YSYEKL, per germline. CDR3 size: 14 residues. Trimming removed 3 bases at V and 5 bases at J, with 13 bases between.

This chain connects TRBV5-4 to TRBJ2-5, with D tentatively TRBD2 (5 bases). With 3 bases removed from V and 4 bases from J, the gap between germline ends came to 13 bases. Germline V gene data show CDR1 as SGHNT and CDR2 as YYREEE (reference sequence). The CDR3 runs to 14 residues. The CDR3 loop is CASSYERAGETQYF. CDR3 bases: TGTGCCAGCAGCTACGAACGGGCGGGAGAGACCCAGTACTTC.

The V and J genes are TRBV5-1 and TRBJ1-2; D might be TRBD1 (5 bases). V was pared by 4 bases and J by 4 bases, with 17 bases between. This CDR3 spans 15 amino acids. The germline CDR1 and CDR2 sequences are SGHRS and YFSETQ. In nucleotides, the CDR3 is TGCGCCAGCAGCCCTAATGGGGCAGCCTCCTATGGCTACACCTTC. This gives the protein CASSPNGAASYGYTF.

The V call is TRBV27, the J call TRBJ1-2; D not certain. V was pared by 4 bases and J by 4 bases, with 10 bases between. Germline CDR1 is MNHEY and CDR2 is SMNVEV (reference sequence). This CDR3 has 13 amino acids. CDR3 residues: CASSSERSYGYTF. Here the CDR3 DNA reads TGTGCCAGCAGTTCAGAGAGGAGCTATGGCTACACCTTC.

The J gene is TRBJ1-1, the V gene TRBV5-1; no definite D call. The CDR3 sequence is 17 residues long. Looked up from germline, CDR1 is SGHRS and CDR2 is YFSETQ. V lost 9 bases and J 5 bases, leaving 29 bases between the germline ends. The CDR3 nucleotides are TGCGCCATCCCCCACCACGGTTGGGCCTCGTTTGGAACTGAAGCTTTCTTT. Translated, it gives CAIPHHGWASFGTEAFF.

The chain employs TRBV9 and TRBJ1-3; D not certain. CDR3 size: 17 residues. The germline CDR1 and CDR2 sequences are SGDLS and YYNGEE. The V end was cut by 3 bases, the J end by 0 bases, with 16 bases between. In nucleotides, the CDR3 is TGTGCCAGCAGCGACCCCCTCATGATGCGCTCTGGAAACACCATATATTTT. Its protein is CASSDPLMMRSGNTIYF.

Comment on this clone: Distinct nucleotide sequences in the sample also encode this CDR3. The V and J genes are TRBV5-6 and TRBJ1-5; D is undetermined. The CDR3 is 14 residues long. The V end lost 1 base, the J end lost 5 bases, and 10 bases lay between the germline ends. In germline, CDR1 is SGHDT, CDR2 YYEEEE. The CDR3 DNA follows: TGTGCCAGCAGCTTGTCGGGGTTGGATCAGCCCCAGCATTTT. It encodes CASSLSGLDQPQHF.

V is TRBV2 and J is TRBJ1-1; TRBD1 matches 9 bases. Losses at the gene ends were 7 bases for V and 8 bases for J; bases not matched to a gene: 14. The CDR3 consists of 15 residues. Germline V CDR1 and CDR2: SNHLY, FYNNEI. DNA of the CDR3: TGTGCCAGCACTCAGCAAACAGGGGGCGGCTGGGAAGCTTTCTTT. Translation: CASTQQTGGGWEAFF. The full variable domain, rest sourced from reference TRBV2 and TRBJ1-1, is EPEVTQTPSHQVTQMGQEVILRCVPISNHLYFYWYRQILGQKVEFLVSFYNNEISEKSEIFDDQFSVERPDGSNFTLKIRSTKLEDSAMYFCASTQQTGGGWEAFFGQGTRLTVV.

In its sample, this clone was seen a few times. The V call is TRBV5-1, the J call TRBJ2-7, with 10 nucleotides matching TRBD1. This CDR3 is built from 14 residues. In germline, CDR1 is SGHRS, CDR2 YFSETQ. V was clipped by 7 bases and J by 7 bases; unmatched bases: 11. CDR3 amino acids: CASRGTGVLGEQYF. The CDR3 nucleotides are TGCGCCAGCCGTGGGACAGGGGTTTTGGGGGAGCAGTACTTC.

CDR3: CASSRSELAGGRGETQYF. The CDR3 nucleotides read TGTGCCAGCAGCCGCTCAGAACTAGCGGGGGGGCGGGGAGAGACCCAGTACTTC. The rearrangement links TRBV9 to TRBJ2-5, with 13 bases identical to TRBD2. The junction had 13 bases not matched to a gene; V was cut back by 4 bases and J by 4 bases. This CDR3 region has 18 residues. Germline V gene sequence: CDR1 SGDLS, CDR2 YYNGEE.

The CDR3 DNA reads as TGTGCCAGCAGCCCTACAGGTTTTAGCACAGATACGCAGTATTTT. Its protein product is CASSPTGFSTDTQYF. The chain is built from TRBV7-3 and TRBJ2-3; possibly TRBD1 for D (5 bases). This CDR3 is built from 15 residues. Trimming shortened V by 5 bases and J by 0 bases, and 12 bases separated the two germline ends. Per the germline V gene, CDR1 is SGHTA and CDR2 is FQGTGA. Filled out from reference TRBV7-3 and TRBJ2-3, the complete variable domain reads GAGVSQTPSNKVTEKGKYVELRCDPISGHTALYWYRQSLGQGPEFLIYFQGTGAADDSGLPNDRFFAVRPEGSVSTLKIQRTERGDSAVYLCASSPTGFSTDTQYFGPGTRLTVL.

Written as DNA, the CDR3 is TGTGCCAGTAGGACTTTTGGGTCAGATACGCAGTATTTT. Amino acid sequence: CASRTFGSDTQYF. The rearrangement joins TRBV19 to TRBJ2-3; D unclear. The CDR3 runs 13 residues. Per germline, CDR1 LNHDA and CDR2 SQIVND (reference sequence). Trimming shortened V by 6 bases and J by 4 bases, and 11 bases separated the two germline ends.

The genes are TRBV10-1 and TRBJ2-3, with 14 bases matching TRBD2. Per the germline V gene, CDR1 is WNHNN and CDR2 is SYGVQD (reference sequence). V lost 3 bases, J lost 5 bases, and 4 bases stayed unmatched. This CDR3 region has 16 residues. CDR3: CASSDYGLAGGDTQYF. Here the CDR3 DNA reads TGCGCCAGCAGTGACTACGGACTAGCGGGGGGAGATACGCAGTATTTT.

This clone came up once. V usage is TRBV10-3 and J usage is TRBJ2-4; TRBD1 agrees at 10 bases. The CDR3 has 14 amino acids. Germline lookup yields CDR1 ENHRY and CDR2 SYGVKD. Trimming cost V 0 bases and J 7 bases; bases outside gene matches: 0. CDR3 sequence reads: CAISESTGGNIQYF. CDR3 DNA: TGTGCCATCAGTGAGTCGACAGGGGGCAACATTCAGTACTTC.

The V call is TRBV10-3, the J call TRBJ1-3; D might be TRBD1 (5 bases). Germline V gene lookup returns CDR1 ENHRY and CDR2 SYGVKD. The CDR3 contains 18 residues. V was pared by 6 bases and J by 0 bases, with 21 bases between. CDR3 sequence: CAIRSQRIGGFSGNTIYF. The CDR3 region has the DNA TGTGCCATCAGATCACAGAGGATTGGGGGGTTCTCTGGAAACACCATATATTTT.

A single count supports this clone. The chain has TRBV6-5 and TRBJ1-1; weak D call: TRBD1 (5 bases). There are 13 residues in the CDR3. Between the trimmed V and J ends, which lost 6 bases and 8 bases, there was a span of 16 bases. The germline CDR1 and CDR2 sequences are MNHEY and SVGAGI. CDR3 in DNA: TGTGCCAGCAGAGGAAGGCACCAGGGAGAAGCTTTCTTT. Amino acids: CASRGRHQGEAFF.

V gene TRBV12-2 combines with J gene TRBJ2-5; the table assigns TRBD1, which was not confirmed against the DNA. TRBV12-2 corresponds to a pseudogene. The CDR3 runs to 16 residues. The CDR3 nucleotides read TGTGCAAGTCGCTTAATAGGACGCCCGGACAAAGAGACCCAGTACTTC. Protein: CASRLIGRPDKETQYF.

The chain joins TRBV5-4 to TRBJ2-7; D remains ambiguous. The V end was cut by 0 bases, the J end by 4 bases, with 5 bases between. CDR1 is SGHNT, CDR2 YYREEE, per germline (reference sequence). The CDR3 length is 12 residues. The CDR3 DNA is TGTGCCAGCAGCTTGGGAGTATACGAGCAGTACTTC. Translated, it gives CASSLGVYEQYF. Full variable domain (remainder filled in from reference TRBV5-4 and TRBJ2-7): ETGVTQSPTHLIKTRGQQVTLRCSSQSGHNTVSWYQQALGQGPQFIFQYYREEENGRGNFPPRFSGLQFPNYSSELNVNALELDDSALYLCASSLGVYEQYFGPGTRLTVT.

The chain combines TRBV7-9 with TRBJ1-6; no clear D. V dropped 3 bases and J dropped 10 bases, with 19 bases sitting between them. The CDR3 is made up of 16 amino acids. Germline CDR1 reads SEHNR; CDR2 reads FQNEAQ (reference sequence). The CDR3 DNA sequence: TGTGCCAGCAGCTTCATACATCTAGTTCATGGATCACCCCTCCACTTT. This translates into CASSFIHLVHGSPLHF.

V gene TRBV5-1 combines with J gene TRBJ1-1; D might be TRBD1 (6 bases). The CDR3 has 16 amino acids. The germline V gene has CDR1 SGHRS and CDR2 YFSETQ. V lost 0 bases and J lost 1, with 13 bases in between. CDR3 loop: CASSLVGGRGNTEAFF. In nucleotides, the CDR3 is TGCGCCAGCAGCTTGGTGGGGGGGCGCGGGAACACTGAAGCTTTCTTT.

This chain joins TRBV5-8 and TRBJ1-2, with 8 nucleotides matching TRBD1. The V gene end was trimmed by 0 bases and the J gene end by 6 bases; junction bases not matched to a gene: 16. Germline CDR1 is SGHTS and CDR2 is YDEGEE. The length of the CDR3 is 18 residues. The CDR3 is CASSLAVGDRRVRDGYTF. CDR3 DNA: TGTGCCAGCAGCTTGGCCGTGGGGGACAGGCGAGTGAGGGATGGCTACACCTTC.

The chain has TRBV9 and TRBJ1-5; D call uncertain. The CDR3 extends over 15 amino acids. CDR1 is SGDLS and CDR2 is YYNGEE in the germline V gene. Trimming pared 0 bases from V and 0 bases from J, leaving 7 bases between. Here the CDR3 reads CASSVAGYSNQPQHF. The DNA of the CDR3 is TGTGCCAGCAGCGTAGCAGGATATAGCAATCAGCCCCAGCATTTT.

This chain joins TRBV10-1 and TRBJ2-3, with 8 bases identical to TRBD2. J lost 6 bases, V lost 2 bases, and 13 bases had no gene match. Germline loops: CDR1 WNHNN, CDR2 SYGVQD (reference sequence). This CDR3 contains 17 residues. CDR3 sequence (DNA): TGCGCCAGCAGTGAGACAGGCGGGGGGCCGGGGCTTGATACGCAGTATTTT. It yields the protein CASSETGGGPGLDTQYF.

In the case of this clone: The junction differs from germline at one of its ends, possibly a read error. The chain has TRBV7-7 and TRBJ2-1; 9 bases match TRBD2. The CDR3 has 15 residues. Germline CDR1 SSHAT, CDR2 FNYEAQ (reference sequence). The DNA of the CDR3 is TGTGCTAGCAGCTTAGCGCTGGCGGGGGGGGATGAGCAGTTCTTC. Translated: CASSLALAGGDEQFF.

This clone was counted a single time. This chain links TRBV5-1 with TRBJ2-3, with TRBD1 as a possible D gene (6 bases). The CDR3 is 14 residues long. Deletions cut 7 bases from V and 3 bases from J, with 15 bases between. Looked up from germline, CDR1 is SGHRS and CDR2 is YFSETQ. CDR3 sequence reads: CASRPRQATDTQYF. The DNA of the CDR3 is TGCGCCAGCCGACCAAGACAGGCGACAGATACGCAGTATTTT.